This is a list of T cell receptor beta chains from one sample in a study of tumor and adjacent non-tumor tissue in lung cancer. TCRdb passed the multiplex PCR reads through MiXCR, listing each CDR3 protein once. This sample has under 150,000 distinct CDR3 sequences, with around 61% found just once. The sample taken for sequencing was lung tumor tissue. The origin of the receptors is a man between 60 and 75 years old with small cell lung cancer. Both conserved end residues are part of each CDR3. Each record gives: D gene, J gene, V gene, clone size, CDR3 DNA, CDR3 protein. A D gene is named only where the DNA matches it firmly. Clone size is not always given. Where it is, it says once, few, many or a class for expanded clones.

TRBD1 | TRBJ2-1 | TRBV11-2 | NA | TGTACCAGCAGCTTACAGGGGGCATACAATGAGCAGTTCTTC | CTSSLQGAYNEQFF
TRBD1 | TRBJ1-5 | TRBV5-6 | few | TGTGCCAGCAGCTTGTTAAAGGGGGCCGGGAATCAGCCCCAGCATTTT | CASSLLKGAGNQPQHF
TRBD1 | TRBJ1-1 | TRBV11-2 | NA | TGTGCCAGAAGACGAAAACAGGGGGGGTCGGCTGAAGTTTTCTTT | CARRRKQGGSAEVFF
NA | TRBJ2-3 | TRBV5-4 | NA | TGTGCCAGCAGCTTGAAGGGAGTGGGAACAGATACGCAGTATTTT | CASSLKGVGTDTQYF
TRBD1 | TRBJ1-1 | TRBV6-1 | NA | TGTGCCAGCAGGGGGACAGGTCTGGGGACTGAAGCTTTCTTT | CASRGTGLGTEAFF
TRBD2 | TRBJ2-1 | TRBV2 | NA | TGTGCCAGCACCTCTAGCGGGTTAGGTGAGCAGTTCTTC | CASTSSGLGEQFF
NA | TRBJ1-2 | TRBV28 | many | TGTGCCAGCAGTTTTTCAGGAGATGGCTACACCTTC | CASSFSGDGYTF
TRBD1 | TRBJ2-1 | TRBV5-1 | NA | TGCGCCAGCAGCTTAACAGGGGGCAATTACAATGAGCAGTTCTTC | CASSLTGGNYNEQFF
TRBD1 | TRBJ2-2 | TRBV6-5 | few | TGTGCCAGCAGTTACTCGCAGGGACAGGGGAACACCGGGGAGCTGTTTTTT | CASSYSQGQGNTGELFF
NA | TRBJ1-5 | TRBV6-2/TRBV6-3 | many | TGTGCCAGCAGCCGCGGGGCTAGGGGCAATCAGCCCCAGCATTTT | CASSRGARGNQPQHF
TRBD1 | TRBJ2-1 | TRBV20-1 | many | TGCAGTGCTAGAGGGACAGGGGGAAGTAACAATGAGCAGTTCTTC | CSARGTGGSNNEQFF
NA | TRBJ2-3 | TRBV11-2 | once | TGTGCCAGCAGCTTAGGTGGGGCAGATACGCGGTATTTT | CASSLGGADTRYF
NA | TRBJ2-6 | TRBV29-1 | many | TGCAGCGTTGAATCCTTGTCTGGGGCCAACGTCCTGACTTTC | CSVESLSGANVLTF
NA | TRBJ2-3 | TRBV20-1 | NA | TGCAGTGTTAGACAGTTATACACAGATACACAGTATTTT | CSVRQLYTDTQYF
NA | TRBJ1-1 | TRBV29-1 | once | TGCAGCGTGCCCGGACAGAGGACCCTAGGCACTGAAGCTTTCTTT | CSVPGQRTLGTEAFF
NA | TRBJ2-1 | TRBV11-2 | NA | TGCGCCAGCAGCTTATCTCGAGGGAGCGATGAGCAGCTCTTC | CASSLSRGSDEQLF
NA | TRBJ2-1 | TRBV11-1 | NA | TGTGTCAGCAGCTTATACAGTGAGCAGTTCTTC | CVSSLYSEQFF
NA | TRBJ2-1 | TRBV11-2 | few | TGTGCCAGCAGCTTAGACTGGGATCGGTTCTTC | CASSLDWDRFF
NA | TRBJ2-1 | TRBV20-1 | NA | TGCAGTGCTAGAGATTGGACTAACGGGATTAGCGGTGAGCAGTTCTTC | CSARDWTNGISGEQFF
NA | TRBJ1-1 | TRBV6-5 | many | TGTGCCAGCAGTACCAAACCCCGGGGAGTCACTGAAGCTTTCTTT | CASSTKPRGVTEAFF
NA | TRBJ1-5 | TRBV6-6 | NA | TGTGCCAACAGAAAGAGGGTGGGGGATAGCAATCAGCCCCACCATTTT | CANRKRVGDSNQPHHF
TRBD1 | TRBJ1-5 | TRBV12-5 | many | TGTGCTAGTGGTTTGGGCCGGACAGGGGCGCTGGATCAGCCCCAGCATTTT | CASGLGRTGALDQPQHF
TRBD1 | TRBJ2-1 | TRBV20-1 | NA | TGCAGTGCTTCCCTACCCGGGACAGGGGATGAGCAGTTATTC | CSASLPGTGDEQLF
NA | TRBJ2-1 | TRBV20-1 | NA | TGCAGTGCTAGAGATCCCCAGCGGACCGTCAGCAATGAGCAGTTCTTC | CSARDPQRTVSNEQFF
TRBD1 | TRBJ2-4 | TRBV12-3/TRBV12-4 | NA | TGTGCCAGCAGTTTTTCAGGACAGGGTGGTGCCAAAAACATTCAGTACTTC | CASSFSGQGGAKNIQYF
TRBD1 | TRBJ1-4 | TRBV6-6 | NA | TGTGCCAGCATCAATCGGGGGACAGGCGTGGATGAAAAACTGTTTTTT | CASINRGTGVDEKLFF
NA | TRBJ2-2 | TRBV19 | NA | TGTGTCAGTAGTTCCCGATTTTATTCCACGGGGGAGCTGTTTTTT | CVSSSRFYSTGELFF
TRBD1 | TRBJ1-6 | TRBV11-3 | NA | TGTTCCAGCAGCCAGCACCGGGACAGGGTCTCCACTCGAAGAAATCCACCCCTCCACTTT | CSSSQHRDRVSTRRNPPLHF
TRBD1 | TRBJ2-2 | TRBV11-2 | NA | TGTGCCAGCAGCTTAATTGATAGGGGGCAGACCTGGGAGCCGTTTTTT | CASSLIDRGQTWEPFF
NA | TRBJ2-3 | TRBV20-1 | NA | TGCAGTGTTGGGGGATCCTACACAGATACGCAGTATTTT | CSVGGSYTDTQYF
NA | TRBJ2-5 | TRBV29-1 | few | TGCAGCGTTTTCGCCACCTTAACCAGGACTCCCTTCTTC | CSVFATLTRTPFF
NA | TRBJ1-3 | TRBV29-1 | many | TGCAGCGTTGAAGATAGGTTTGTCTCTGGAAACACCATATATTTT | CSVEDRFVSGNTIYF
NA | TRBJ2-7 | TRBV10-2 | NA | TGCGCCAGCAGGGGGCGAAAGGACCCTTACGAGCAGTACTTC | CASRGRKDPYEQYF
NA | TRBJ1-5 | TRBV20-1 | many | TGCAGTGCTAATTTCGGGGGGGCTAATCAGCCCCAGCATTTT | CSANFGGANQPQHF
TRBD2 | TRBJ2-1 | TRBV29-1 | many | TGCAGCGTTGGAGAGACTAGCGGGCGTAATGAGCAGTTCTTC | CSVGETSGRNEQFF
TRBD2 | TRBJ2-3 | TRBV29-1 | once | TGCAGCGGACTAGCACACGGCACAGTTACGCTGTATTTT | CSGLAHGTVTLYF
NA | TRBJ2-1 | TRBV6-1 | many | TGTGCCAGCAGTGGGGATTGGGGTAGCGCCCTACCCTACAATGAGCAGTTCTTC | CASSGDWGSALPYNEQFF
TRBD2 | TRBJ2-3 | TRBV28 | many | TGTGCCAGCAGGGTGGGGACTAGCGGGGGCACAGATACGCAGTATTTT | CASRVGTSGGTDTQYF
NA | TRBJ2-3 | TRBV6-1 | NA | TGTGCCAACAGCCTAGTGGGGGTGGCAGATACGCAGTGTTTT | CANSLVGVADTQCF
NA | TRBJ1-5 | TRBV6-1 | NA | TGTGCCAGCAGTGAAGCCCCGAGCAGCTATAGCAATCAGCCCCAGCATTTC | CASSEAPSSYSNQPQHF
TRBD1 | TRBJ2-7 | TRBV6-1 | NA | TGTGCCAGCAGTGTAGGGACAGTGGATTACGAGCAGTACTTC | CASSVGTVDYEQYF
TRBD2 | TRBJ2-1 | TRBV12-3/TRBV12-4 | NA | TGTGCCAGCAGTCCACCGGGACTAGCGGGTTACAATGAGCAGTTCTTC | CASSPPGLAGYNEQFF
NA | TRBJ2-2 | TRBV9 | NA | TGTGCCAGCAGCCCGATAACAGTTGACACCGGGGAGCTGTTTTTT | CASSPITVDTGELFF
NA | TRBJ2-3 | TRBV6-1 | NA | TGTGCCAGCAGTGACTCCGGGGGACACCCGAGTTTCGCAGATACGCAGTATTTT | CASSDSGGHPSFADTQYF
NA | TRBJ2-5 | TRBV6-1 | many | TGTGCCAGCAGTCATACACGCGGGCCGGGGGAGACCCAGTACTTC | CASSHTRGPGETQYF
NA | TRBJ1-2 | TRBV20-1 | NA | TGCAGTGTACCCAACGTCGGGGCTAACTATGGCTACATCTTC | CSVPNVGANYGYIF
NA | TRBJ1-5 | TRBV28 | NA | TGTGTCAGCAGTTTACGGGAGAATCAGCCCCAGCATTTT | CVSSLRENQPQHF
NA | TRBJ1-5 | TRBV12-3/TRBV12-4 | many | TGTGCCAGCAGTTCGGAGGGACGGTCTGTGAATAAGCCCCAGCATTTT | CASSSEGRSVNKPQHF
TRBD2 | TRBJ2-1 | TRBV11-3 | NA | TGTGTCAGCAGCTTAGCGGGGGAATACAATGAGCAGTTCTTC | CVSSLAGEYNEQFF
TRBD2 | TRBJ2-2 | TRBV7-8 | NA | TGTGCCAGCAGCCTGCCGGGACTAGCGGGGGGGAGTACCGGGGAGCTGTTTTTT | CASSLPGLAGGSTGELFF
NA | TRBJ2-3 | TRBV20-1 | NA | TGCAGTGCTAGAAGAGGAGAAGTCACAGATACGCAGTATTTT | CSARRGEVTDTQYF
NA | TRBJ2-5 | TRBV30 | NA | TGTGCCTGGAGTACCGAGGGGTCCCAGTACTTC | CAWSTEGSQYF
NA | TRBJ1-5 | TRBV5-4 | NA | TGTGCCAGAAGCTCCTATACAGAGGGCGGCAATCAGCCCCAGCATTTT | CARSSYTEGGNQPQHF
TRBD1 | TRBJ2-2 | TRBV12-3/TRBV12-4 | NA | TGTGCCAGCAGCTTAGGGGACAGGGTCGGGAGGGAGCTGTTTTTT | CASSLGDRVGRELFF